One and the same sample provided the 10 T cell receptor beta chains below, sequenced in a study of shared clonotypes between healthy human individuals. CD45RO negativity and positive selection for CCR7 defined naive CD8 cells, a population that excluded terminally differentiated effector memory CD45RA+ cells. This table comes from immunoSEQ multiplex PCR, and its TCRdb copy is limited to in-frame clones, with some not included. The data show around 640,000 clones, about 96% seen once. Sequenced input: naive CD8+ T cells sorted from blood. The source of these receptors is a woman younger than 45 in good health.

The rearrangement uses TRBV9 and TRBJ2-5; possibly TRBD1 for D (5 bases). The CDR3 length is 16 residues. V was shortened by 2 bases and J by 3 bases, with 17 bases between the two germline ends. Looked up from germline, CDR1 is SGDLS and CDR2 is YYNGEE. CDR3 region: CASSVGSEGAKETQYF. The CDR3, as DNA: TGTGCCAGCAGCGTGGGTTCCGAAGGGGCCAAAGAGACCCAGTACTTC. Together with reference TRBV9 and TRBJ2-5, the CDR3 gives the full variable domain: DSGVTQTPKHLITATGQRVTLRCSPRSGDLSVYWYQQSLDQGLQFLIQYYNGEERAKGNILERFSAQQFPDLHSELNLSSLELGDSALYFCASSVGSEGAKETQYFGPGTRLLVL.

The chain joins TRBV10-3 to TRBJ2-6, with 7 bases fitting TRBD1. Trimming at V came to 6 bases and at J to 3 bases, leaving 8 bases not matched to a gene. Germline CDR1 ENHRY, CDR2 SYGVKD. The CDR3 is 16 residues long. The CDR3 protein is CAIRGQAVVGANVLTF. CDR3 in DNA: TGTGCCATCAGAGGACAGGCGGTGGTTGGGGCCAACGTCCTGACTTTC.

CDR3 sequence: CASSLPLADTQYF. CDR3 coding DNA: TGTGCCAGCAGCCTACCCCTCGCAGATACGCAGTATTTT. V usage is TRBV2 and J usage is TRBJ2-3; no definite D call. The length of the CDR3 is 13 residues. Germline CDR1 is SNHLY and CDR2 is FYNNEI. Between the trimmed V and J ends, which lost 6 bases and 4 bases, there was a span of 11 bases. The full variable domain, its missing parts supplied by reference TRBV2 and TRBJ2-3, is EPEVTQTPSHQVTQMGQEVILRCVPISNHLYFYWYRQILGQKVEFLVSFYNNEISEKSEIFDDQFSVERPDGSNFTLKIRSTKLEDSAMYFCASSLPLADTQYFGPGTRLTVL.

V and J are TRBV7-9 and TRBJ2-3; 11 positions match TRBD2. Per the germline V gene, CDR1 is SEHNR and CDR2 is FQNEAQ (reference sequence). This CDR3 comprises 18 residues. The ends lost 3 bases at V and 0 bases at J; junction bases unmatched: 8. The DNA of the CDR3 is TGTGCCAGCAGCTTCGGACTAGCGGGCCTCCCTAGCACAGATACGCAGTATTTT. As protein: CASSFGLAGLPSTDTQYF.

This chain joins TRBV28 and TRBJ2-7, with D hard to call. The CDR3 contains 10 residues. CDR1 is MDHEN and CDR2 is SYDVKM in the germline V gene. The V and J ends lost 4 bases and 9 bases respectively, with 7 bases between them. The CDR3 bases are TGTGCCAGCAGTTCGTCTCGGCAGTACTTC. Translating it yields CASSSSRQYF.

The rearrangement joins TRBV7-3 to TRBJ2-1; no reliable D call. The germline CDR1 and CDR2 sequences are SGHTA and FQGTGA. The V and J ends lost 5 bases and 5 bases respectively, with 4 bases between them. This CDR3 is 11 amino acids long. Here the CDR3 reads CASSQHNEQFF. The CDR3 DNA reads TGTGCCAGCAGCCAACACAATGAGCAGTTCTTC.

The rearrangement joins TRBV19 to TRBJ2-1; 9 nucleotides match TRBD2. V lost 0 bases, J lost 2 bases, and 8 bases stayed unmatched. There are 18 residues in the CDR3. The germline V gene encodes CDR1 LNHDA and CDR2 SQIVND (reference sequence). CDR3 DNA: TGTGCCAGTAGTATAGATATTTCCGGGACTAGCCCCTACAATGAGCAGTTCTTC. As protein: CASSIDISGTSPYNEQFF. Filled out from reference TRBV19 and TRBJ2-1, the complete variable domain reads DGGITQSPKYLFRKEGQNVTLSCEQNLNHDAMYWYRQDPGQGLRLIYYSQIVNDFQKGDIAEGYSVSREKKESFPLTVTSAQKNPTAFYLCASSIDISGTSPYNEQFFGPGTRLTVL.

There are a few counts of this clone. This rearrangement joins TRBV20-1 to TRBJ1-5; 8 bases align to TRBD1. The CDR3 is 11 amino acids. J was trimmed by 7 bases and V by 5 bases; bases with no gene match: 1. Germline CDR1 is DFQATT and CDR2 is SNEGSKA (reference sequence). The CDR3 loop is CSADRGQPQHF. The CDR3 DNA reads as TGCAGTGCTGACAGGGGCCAGCCCCAGCATTTT.

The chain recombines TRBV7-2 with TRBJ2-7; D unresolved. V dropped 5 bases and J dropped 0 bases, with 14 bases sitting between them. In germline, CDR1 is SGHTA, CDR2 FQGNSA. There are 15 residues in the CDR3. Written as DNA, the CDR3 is TGTGCCAGCAGCGTGACCCCAGGTTACTCCTACGAGCAGTACTTC. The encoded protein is CASSVTPGYSYEQYF.

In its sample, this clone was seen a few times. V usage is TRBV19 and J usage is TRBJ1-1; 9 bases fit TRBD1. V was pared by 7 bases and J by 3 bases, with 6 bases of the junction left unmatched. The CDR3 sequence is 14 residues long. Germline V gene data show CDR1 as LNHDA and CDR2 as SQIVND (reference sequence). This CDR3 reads CASTIGQGYTEAFF. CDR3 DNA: TGTGCCAGTACCATCGGACAGGGGTACACTGAAGCTTTCTTT. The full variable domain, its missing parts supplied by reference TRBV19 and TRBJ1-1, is DGGITQSPKYLFRKEGQNVTLSCEQNLNHDAMYWYRQDPGQGLRLIYYSQIVNDFQKGDIAEGYSVSREKKESFPLTVTSAQKNPTAFYLCASTIGQGYTEAFFGQGTRLTVV.